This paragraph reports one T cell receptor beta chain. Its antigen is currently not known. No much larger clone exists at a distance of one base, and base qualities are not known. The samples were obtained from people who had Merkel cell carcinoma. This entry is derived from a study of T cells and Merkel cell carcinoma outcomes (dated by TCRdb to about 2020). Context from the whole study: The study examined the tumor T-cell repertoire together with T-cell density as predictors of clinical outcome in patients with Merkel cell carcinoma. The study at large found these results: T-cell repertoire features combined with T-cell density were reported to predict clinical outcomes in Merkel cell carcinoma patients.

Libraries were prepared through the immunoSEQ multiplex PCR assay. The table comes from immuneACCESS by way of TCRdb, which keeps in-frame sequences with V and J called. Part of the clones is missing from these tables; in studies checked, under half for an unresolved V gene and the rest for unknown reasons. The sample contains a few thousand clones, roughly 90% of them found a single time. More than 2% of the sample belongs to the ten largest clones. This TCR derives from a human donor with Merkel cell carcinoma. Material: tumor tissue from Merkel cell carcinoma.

The nucleotide sequence reads TGTGCCAGTAGTAGTACACGGGGCACTGAAGCTTTCTTT. Protein translation: CASSSTRGTEAFF. This chain is built from TRBV19 and TRBJ1-1; the D gene cannot be resolved reliably. CDR1 and CDR2 were assigned from the germline V gene (reference sequence) as LNHDA and SQIVND. From its cysteine to its phenylalanine, the CDR3 spans 13 amino acids. The CDR3 DNA has 39 bases and is translated from base 1. V gives up 4 bases and J gives up 4 bases, and the segment between their germline ends measures 10 bases.